The subject of this entry is one T cell receptor (beta chain). This clone was observed a handful of times. Its antigen target is currently unknown. No base quality information exists; no much larger clone differs at one position. Collaborating institutions collected whole blood in K2EDTA tubes following their own protocols. For TCRbeta analysis, collaborators shipped samples as frozen whole blood, isolated PBMCs, or DNA extracted from either of those sample types. TCRbeta CDR3 regions were amplified from genomic DNA using the immunoSEQ Assay, a bias-controlled multiplex PCR. The published analysis was carried out like this. Nucleated cell counts per sample were estimated from amplification of reference gene primers within the assay. To quantify the absolute abundance of each unique TCRbeta CDR3 rearrangement, sequence reads were collapsed and filtered. For each sample, productive Simpson clonality was calculated as the square root of Simpson's diversity index over productive rearrangements. The immuneACCESS repertoire file appears here via TCRdb, limited to in-frame rearrangements. These files lack a portion of the clones; in checked studies, under half of the deficit traces to unresolved V genes, and the cause of the others is not known. V, J and clone size were drawn from that table, and D and trimming were deduced from the DNA. This sample comprises more than 200,000 clones, about 88% of them detected only once. The top ten clonotypes cover around 1.6% of the sample.

The sample is drawn from a study of blood T cell repertoires in COVID-19 (TCRdb year 2020). With regard to the full study: The collaborator samples originated in the United States, Italy and Spain and spanned the acute and convalescent phases of COVID-19. Where available, HLA class I and class II types were obtained from metadata supplied by the sample provider rather than from assay-based typing. The material from the prospective study consisted of cDNA or gDNA derived from T cells, B-cell-depleted T cells, or PBMCs. The samples were drawn from the first 160 participants of the ongoing ImmuneRACE study and from 1,200 or so subjects provided by 6 global collaborators. The dataset comprised deeply sampled blood TCRbeta repertoires from subjects exposed to, actively infected with, or recovered from COVID-19. The repertoires were made available in a free public database intended to serve as a resource for research on the immune response to SARS-CoV-2. Nearly every sample came with metadata listing a de-identified subject ID, COVID-19 status, age in years and sex. General findings and caveats noted by the study authors: Clinical and demographic metadata were provided uncurated, with the amount varying by source and participant.

The CDR3 starts with the cysteine, ends with the phenylalanine, and has 17 residues. Only CDR3 DNA is held: 51 bases, read in frame from base 1. The germline V gene encodes CDR1 SGHTA and CDR2 FQGTGA. Trimming leaves V shorter by 5 bases and J shorter by 6 bases, with the junction holding 14 bases beyond the gene matches. The sample was peripheral blood. This receptor was taken from a man aged 65-85 years with acute or convalescent COVID-19. The rearranged chain carries TRBV7-3 and TRBJ2-1, with TRBD2 matching 9 junction bases. The DNA is TGTGCCAGCAGCAAAGGGCGGGAGGGCCGAGGGACCAATGAGCAGTTCTTC. It translates as CASSKGREGRGTNEQFF.